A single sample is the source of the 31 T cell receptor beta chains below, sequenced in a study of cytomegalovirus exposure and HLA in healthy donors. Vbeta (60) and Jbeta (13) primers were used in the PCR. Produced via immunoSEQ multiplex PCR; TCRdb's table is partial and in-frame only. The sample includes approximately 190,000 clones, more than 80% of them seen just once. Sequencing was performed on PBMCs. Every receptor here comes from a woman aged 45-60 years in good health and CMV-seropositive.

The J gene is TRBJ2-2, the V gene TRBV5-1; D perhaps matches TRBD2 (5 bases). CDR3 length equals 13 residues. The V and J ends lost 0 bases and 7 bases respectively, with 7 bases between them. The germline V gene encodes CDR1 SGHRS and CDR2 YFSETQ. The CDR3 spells CASSLEGDGELFF. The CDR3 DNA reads TGCGCCAGCAGCTTGGAGGGAGACGGGGAGCTGTTTTTT.

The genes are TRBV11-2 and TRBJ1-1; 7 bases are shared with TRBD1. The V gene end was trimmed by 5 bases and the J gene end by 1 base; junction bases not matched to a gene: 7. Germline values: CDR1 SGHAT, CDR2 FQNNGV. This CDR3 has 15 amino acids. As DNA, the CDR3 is TGTGCCAGCAGCATCTCAAGGACAGGGAACACTGAAGCTTTCTTT. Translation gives CASSISRTGNTEAFF.

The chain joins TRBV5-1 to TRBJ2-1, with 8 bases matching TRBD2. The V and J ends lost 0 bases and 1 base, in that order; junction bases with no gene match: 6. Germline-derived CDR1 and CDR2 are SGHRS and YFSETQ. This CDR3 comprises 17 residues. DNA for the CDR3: TGCGCCAGCAGCTTGGGGGGCGGGGGGAATTCCTACAATGAGCAGTTCTTC. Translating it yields CASSLGGGGNSYNEQFF. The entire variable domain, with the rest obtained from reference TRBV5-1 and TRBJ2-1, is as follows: KAGVTQTPRYLIKTRGQQVTLSCSPISGHRSVSWYQQTPGQGLQFLFEYFSETQRNKGNFPGRFSGRQFSNSRSEMNVSTLELGDSALYLCASSLGGGGNSYNEQFFGPGTRLTVL.

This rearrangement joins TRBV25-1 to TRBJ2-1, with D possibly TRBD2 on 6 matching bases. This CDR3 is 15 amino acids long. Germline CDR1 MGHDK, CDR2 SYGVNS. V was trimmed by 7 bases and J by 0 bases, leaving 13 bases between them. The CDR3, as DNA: TGTGCCAGCATCGCGGGGCCGAGCTCCTACAATGAGCAGTTCTTC. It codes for CASIAGPSSYNEQFF.

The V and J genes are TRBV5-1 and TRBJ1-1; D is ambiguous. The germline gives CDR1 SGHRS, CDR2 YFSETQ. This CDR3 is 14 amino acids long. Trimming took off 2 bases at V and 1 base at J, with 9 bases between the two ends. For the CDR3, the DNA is TGCGCCAGCAGCTTATCGAGACAGAACACTGAAGCTTTCTTT. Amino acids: CASSLSRQNTEAFF.

CDR3 loop: CASSTGLGTDTQYF. For the CDR3, the DNA is TGTGCCAGCAGTACCGGACTGGGGACAGATACGCAGTATTTT. The V gene is TRBV6-6, the J gene TRBJ2-3; possibly TRBD2 for D (5 bases). The CDR3 is 14 residues long. The V gene's germline CDR1 is MNHNY and CDR2 SVGAGI (reference sequence). With 5 bases removed from V and 3 bases from J, the gap between germline ends came to 12 bases.

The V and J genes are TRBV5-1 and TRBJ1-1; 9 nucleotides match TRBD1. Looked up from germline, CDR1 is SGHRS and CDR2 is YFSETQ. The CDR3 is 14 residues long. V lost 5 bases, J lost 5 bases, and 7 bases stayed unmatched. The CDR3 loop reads CASRIRQGETEAFF. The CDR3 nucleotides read TGCGCCAGCAGAATAAGACAGGGGGAAACTGAAGCTTTCTTT.

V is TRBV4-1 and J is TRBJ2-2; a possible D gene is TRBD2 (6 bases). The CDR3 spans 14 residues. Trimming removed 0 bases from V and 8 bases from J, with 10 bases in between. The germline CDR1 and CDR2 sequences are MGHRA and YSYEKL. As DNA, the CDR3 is TGCGCCAGCAGCCAAGAGGGACTTTCTGGGGAGCTGTTTTTT. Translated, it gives CASSQEGLSGELFF.

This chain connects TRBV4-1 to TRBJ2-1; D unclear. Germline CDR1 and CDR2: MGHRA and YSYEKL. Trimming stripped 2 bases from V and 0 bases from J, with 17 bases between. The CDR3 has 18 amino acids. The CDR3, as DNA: TGCGCCAGCAGCCAACTATCCCTGGTATCAAGCTCCTACAATGAGCAGTTCTTC. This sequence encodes CASSQLSLVSSSYNEQFF.

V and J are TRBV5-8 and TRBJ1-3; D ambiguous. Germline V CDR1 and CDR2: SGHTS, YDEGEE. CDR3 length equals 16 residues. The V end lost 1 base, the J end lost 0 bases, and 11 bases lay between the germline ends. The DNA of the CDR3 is TGTGCCAGCAGCTTGAACCTGGGCAGCTCTGGAAACACCATATATTTT. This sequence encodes CASSLNLGSSGNTIYF.

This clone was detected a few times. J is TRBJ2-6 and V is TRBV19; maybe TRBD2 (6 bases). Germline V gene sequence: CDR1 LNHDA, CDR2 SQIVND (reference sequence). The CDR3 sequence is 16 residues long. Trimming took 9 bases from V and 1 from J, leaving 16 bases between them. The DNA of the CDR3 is TGTGCCAGCCGGCTGGAGGGTAGGTCTGGGGCCAACGTCCTGACTTTC. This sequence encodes CASRLEGRSGANVLTF.

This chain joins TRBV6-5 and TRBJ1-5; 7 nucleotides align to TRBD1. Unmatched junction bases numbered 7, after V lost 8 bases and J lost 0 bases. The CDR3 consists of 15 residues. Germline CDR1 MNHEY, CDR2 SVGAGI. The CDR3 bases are TGTGCCAGCCTCGGGACAGCTTATAGCAATCAGCCCCAGCATTTT. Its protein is CASLGTAYSNQPQHF.

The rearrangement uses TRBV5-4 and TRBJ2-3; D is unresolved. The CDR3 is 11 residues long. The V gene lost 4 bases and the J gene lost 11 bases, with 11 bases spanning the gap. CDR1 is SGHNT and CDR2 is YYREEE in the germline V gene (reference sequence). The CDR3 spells CASSQDLGQYF. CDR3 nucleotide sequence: TGTGCCAGCAGCCAAGATCTCGGGCAGTATTTT.

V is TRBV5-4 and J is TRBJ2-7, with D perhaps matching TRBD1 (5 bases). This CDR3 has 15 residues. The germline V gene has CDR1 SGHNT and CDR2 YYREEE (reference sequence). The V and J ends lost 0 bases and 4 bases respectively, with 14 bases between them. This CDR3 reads CASSLVGAGQYEQYF. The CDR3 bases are TGTGCCAGCAGCTTGGTAGGGGCAGGGCAATACGAGCAGTACTTC.

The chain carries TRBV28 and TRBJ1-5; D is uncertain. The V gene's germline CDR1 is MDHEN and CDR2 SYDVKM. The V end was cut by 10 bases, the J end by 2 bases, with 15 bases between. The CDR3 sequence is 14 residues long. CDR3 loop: CATTGPGGNQPQHF. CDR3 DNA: TGTGCCACAACTGGGCCGGGAGGCAATCAGCCCCAGCATTTT.

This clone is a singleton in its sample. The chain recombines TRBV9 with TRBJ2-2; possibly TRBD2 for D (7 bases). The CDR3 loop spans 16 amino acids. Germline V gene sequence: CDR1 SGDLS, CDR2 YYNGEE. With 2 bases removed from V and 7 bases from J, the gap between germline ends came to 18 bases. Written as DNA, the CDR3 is TGTGCCAGCAGCGTGTCACCGGGGGGCCGTAACGGGGAGCTGTTTTTT. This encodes CASSVSPGGRNGELFF.

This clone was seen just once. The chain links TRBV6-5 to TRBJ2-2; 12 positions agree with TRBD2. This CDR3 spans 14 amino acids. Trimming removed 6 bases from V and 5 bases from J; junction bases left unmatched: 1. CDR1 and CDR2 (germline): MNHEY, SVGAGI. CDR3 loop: CASSLAGGTGELFF. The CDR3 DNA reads TGTGCCAGCAGCCTAGCGGGGGGGACCGGGGAGCTGTTTTTT.

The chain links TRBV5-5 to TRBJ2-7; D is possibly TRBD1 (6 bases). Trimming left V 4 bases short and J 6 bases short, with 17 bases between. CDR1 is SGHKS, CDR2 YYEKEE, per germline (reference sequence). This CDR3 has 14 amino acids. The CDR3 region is CASSVRTASGEQYF. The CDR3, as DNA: TGTGCCAGCAGCGTAAGGACAGCCTCGGGCGAGCAGTACTTC.

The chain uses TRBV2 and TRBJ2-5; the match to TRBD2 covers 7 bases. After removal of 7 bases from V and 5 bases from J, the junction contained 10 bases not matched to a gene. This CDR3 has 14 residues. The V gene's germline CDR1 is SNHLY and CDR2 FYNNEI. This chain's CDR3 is CASTQLTSLETQYF. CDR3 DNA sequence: TGTGCCAGCACCCAACTGACTAGCCTGGAGACCCAGTACTTC.

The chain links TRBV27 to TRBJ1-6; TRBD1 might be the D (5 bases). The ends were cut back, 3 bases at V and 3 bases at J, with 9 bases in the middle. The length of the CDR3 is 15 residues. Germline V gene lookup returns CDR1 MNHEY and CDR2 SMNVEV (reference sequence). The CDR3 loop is CASSFGQVYNSPLHF. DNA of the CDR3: TGTGCCAGCAGTTTTGGACAAGTCTATAATTCACCCCTCCACTTT.

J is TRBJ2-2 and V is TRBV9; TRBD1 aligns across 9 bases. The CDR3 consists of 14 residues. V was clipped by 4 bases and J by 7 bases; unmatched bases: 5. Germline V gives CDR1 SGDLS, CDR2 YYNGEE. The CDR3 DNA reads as TGTGCCAGCAGCCCTGGACAGGGGAACGGGGAGCTGTTTTTT. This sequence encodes CASSPGQGNGELFF.

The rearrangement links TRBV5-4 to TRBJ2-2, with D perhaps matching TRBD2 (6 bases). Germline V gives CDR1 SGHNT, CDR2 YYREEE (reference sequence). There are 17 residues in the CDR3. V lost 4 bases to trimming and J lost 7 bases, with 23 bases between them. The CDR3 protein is CASSQDQVTSGVGELFF. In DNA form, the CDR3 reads TGTGCCAGCAGCCAAGATCAAGTGACCTCGGGGGTCGGGGAGCTGTTTTTT.

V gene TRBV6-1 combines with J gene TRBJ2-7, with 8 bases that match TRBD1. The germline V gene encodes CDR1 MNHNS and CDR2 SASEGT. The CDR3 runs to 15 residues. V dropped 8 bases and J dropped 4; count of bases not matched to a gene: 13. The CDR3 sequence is CASLRPGQDRYEQYF. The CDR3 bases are TGTGCCAGCCTGCGACCGGGACAGGATAGGTACGAGCAGTACTTC.

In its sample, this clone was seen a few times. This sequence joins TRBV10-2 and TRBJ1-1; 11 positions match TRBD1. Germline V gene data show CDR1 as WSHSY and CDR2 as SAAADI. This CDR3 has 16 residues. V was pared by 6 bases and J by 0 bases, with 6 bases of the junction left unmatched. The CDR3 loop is CASSARTGGMNTEAFF. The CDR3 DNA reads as TGCGCCAGCAGCGCTCGGACAGGGGGCATGAACACTGAAGCTTTCTTT.

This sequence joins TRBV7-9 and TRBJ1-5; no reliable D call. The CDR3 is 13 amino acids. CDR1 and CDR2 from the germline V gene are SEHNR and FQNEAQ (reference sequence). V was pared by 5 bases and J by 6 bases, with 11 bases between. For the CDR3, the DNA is TGTGCCAGCAGCCCTCAGGAGGGTCAGCCCCAGCATTTT. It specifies CASSPQEGQPQHF.

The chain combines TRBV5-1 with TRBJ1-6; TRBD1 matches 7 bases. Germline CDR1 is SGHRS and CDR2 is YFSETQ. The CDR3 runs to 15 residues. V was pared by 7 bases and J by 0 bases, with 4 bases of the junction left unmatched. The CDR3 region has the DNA TGCGCCAGCCGACGGGACAGCTCCTATAATTCACCCCTCCACTTT. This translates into CASRRDSSYNSPLHF.

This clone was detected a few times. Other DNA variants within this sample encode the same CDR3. The CDR3 spells CASRRQGTDTQYF. The CDR3 nucleotides are TGTGCCAGCAGACGACAGGGTACAGATACGCAGTATTTT. The J gene is TRBJ2-3, the V gene TRBV6-5; 7 bases map to TRBD1. Germline trimming cut 6 bases from V and 3 bases from J; bases unmatched to any gene: 3. The germline V gene encodes CDR1 MNHEY and CDR2 SVGAGI. The CDR3 has 13 residues.

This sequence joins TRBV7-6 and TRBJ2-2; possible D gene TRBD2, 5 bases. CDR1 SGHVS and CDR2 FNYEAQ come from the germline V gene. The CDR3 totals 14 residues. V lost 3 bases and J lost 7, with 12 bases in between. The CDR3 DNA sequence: TGTGCCAGCAGCTTCGCAGTAGAGGGCGGGGAGCTGTTTTTT. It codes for CASSFAVEGGELFF.

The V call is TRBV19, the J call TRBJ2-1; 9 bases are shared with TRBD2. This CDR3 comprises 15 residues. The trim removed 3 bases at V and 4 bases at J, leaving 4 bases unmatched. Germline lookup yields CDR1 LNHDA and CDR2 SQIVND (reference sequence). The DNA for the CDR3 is TGTGCCAGTAGTATGGAGCGGGGGGCGTACAATGAGCAGTTCTTC. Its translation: CASSMERGAYNEQFF.

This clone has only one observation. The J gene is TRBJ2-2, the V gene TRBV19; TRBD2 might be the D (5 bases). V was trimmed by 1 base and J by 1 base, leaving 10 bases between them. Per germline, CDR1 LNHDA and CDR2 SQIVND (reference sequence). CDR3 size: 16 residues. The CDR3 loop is CASSIGGPLNTGELFF. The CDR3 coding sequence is TGTGCCAGTAGTATAGGCGGGCCGTTGAACACCGGGGAGCTGTTTTTT.

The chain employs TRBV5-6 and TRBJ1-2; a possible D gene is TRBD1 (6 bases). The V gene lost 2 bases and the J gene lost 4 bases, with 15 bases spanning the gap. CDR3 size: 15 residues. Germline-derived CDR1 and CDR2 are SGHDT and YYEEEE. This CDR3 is CASSLTGQNSYGYTF. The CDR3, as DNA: TGTGCCAGCAGCTTAACCGGACAGAACTCCTATGGCTACACCTTC.